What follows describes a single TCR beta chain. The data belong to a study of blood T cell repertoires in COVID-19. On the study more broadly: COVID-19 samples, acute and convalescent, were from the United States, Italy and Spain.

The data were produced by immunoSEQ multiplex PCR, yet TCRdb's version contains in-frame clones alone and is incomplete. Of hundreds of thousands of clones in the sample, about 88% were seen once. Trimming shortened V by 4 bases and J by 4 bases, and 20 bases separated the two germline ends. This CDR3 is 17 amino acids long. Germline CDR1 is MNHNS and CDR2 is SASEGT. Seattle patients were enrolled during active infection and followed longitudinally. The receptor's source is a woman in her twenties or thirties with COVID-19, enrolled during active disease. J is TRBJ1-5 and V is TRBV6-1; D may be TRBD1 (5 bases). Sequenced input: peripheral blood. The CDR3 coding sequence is TGTGCCAGCAGTGGCCCCCTTTTGGGGGGATCTAATCAGCCCCAGCATTTT. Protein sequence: CASSGPLLGGSNQPQHF.